This T cell receptor beta chain was observed in a study of T cells in localized non-small cell lung cancer. CDR1 is SEHNR and CDR2 is FQNEAQ in the germline V gene (reference sequence). The CDR3 runs to 14 residues. V trimming: 4 bases; J trimming: 3 bases; junction bases outside the gene matches: 3. Measured with immunoSEQ multiplex PCR; TCRdb has only the in-frame clones, and not every one. The sample contains approximately 9,000 clones, just over 90% of which appear only once. The input for sequencing was peripheral blood, taken before any cancer treatment. The chain joins TRBV7-9 to TRBJ2-7; 10 nucleotides agree with TRBD1. This clonotype was sampled from a woman between 35 and 70 years old with stage I squamous cell lung carcinoma. CDR3 nucleotide sequence: TGTGCCAGCAGCTCCGGGACAGGGGACTACGAGCAGTACTTC. Its translation is CASSSGTGDYEQYF. The whole variable domain, remainder taken from reference TRBV7-9 and TRBJ2-7, is DTGVSQNPRHKITKRGQNVTFRCDPISEHNRLYWYRQTLGQGPEFLTYFQNEAQLEKSRLLSDRFSAERPKGSFSTLEIQRTEQGDSAMYLCASSSGTGDYEQYFGPGTRLTVT.